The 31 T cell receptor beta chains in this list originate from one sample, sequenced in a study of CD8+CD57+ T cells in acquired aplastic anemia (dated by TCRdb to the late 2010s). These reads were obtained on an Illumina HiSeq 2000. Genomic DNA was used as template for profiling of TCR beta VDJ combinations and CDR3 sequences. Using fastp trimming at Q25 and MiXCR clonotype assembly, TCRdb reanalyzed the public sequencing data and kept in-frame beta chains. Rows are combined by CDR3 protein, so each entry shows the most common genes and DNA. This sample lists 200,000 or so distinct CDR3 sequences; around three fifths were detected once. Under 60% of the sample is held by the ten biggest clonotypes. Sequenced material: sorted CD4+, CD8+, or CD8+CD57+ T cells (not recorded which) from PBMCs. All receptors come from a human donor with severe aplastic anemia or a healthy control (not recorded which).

The CDR3 region has the DNA TGCAGCATAACCCGGGACTCCCGTATGATTAATGAGCAGTTCTTC. Amino acids: CSITRDSRMINEQFF. The V gene is TRBV20-1, the J gene TRBJ2-1; tentatively, D is TRBD2 (6 bases). Germline V gene data show CDR1 as DFQATT and CDR2 as SNEGSKA (reference sequence). The CDR3 is 15 amino acids.

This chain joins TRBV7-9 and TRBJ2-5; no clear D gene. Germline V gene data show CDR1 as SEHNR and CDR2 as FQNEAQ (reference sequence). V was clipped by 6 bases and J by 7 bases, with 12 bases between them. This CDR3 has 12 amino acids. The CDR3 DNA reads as TGTGCCAGCAGTACCAAGGGCGGGACCCAGTACTTC. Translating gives CASSTKGGTQYF.

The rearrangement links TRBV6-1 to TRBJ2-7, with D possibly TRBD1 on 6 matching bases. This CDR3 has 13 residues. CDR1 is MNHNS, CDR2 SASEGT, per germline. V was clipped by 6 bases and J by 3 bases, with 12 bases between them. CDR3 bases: TGTGCCAGCAGAGCCGGGACATACTACGAGCAGTACTTC. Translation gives CASRAGTYYEQYF.

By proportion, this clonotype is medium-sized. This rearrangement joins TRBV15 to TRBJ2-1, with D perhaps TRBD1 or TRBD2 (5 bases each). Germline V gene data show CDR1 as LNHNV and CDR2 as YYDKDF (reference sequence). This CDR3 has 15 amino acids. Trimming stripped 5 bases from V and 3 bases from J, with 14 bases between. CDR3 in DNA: TGTGCCACCAGCGGAGGCTTGCAGGGCTACAATGAGCAGTTCTTC. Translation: CATSGGLQGYNEQFF.

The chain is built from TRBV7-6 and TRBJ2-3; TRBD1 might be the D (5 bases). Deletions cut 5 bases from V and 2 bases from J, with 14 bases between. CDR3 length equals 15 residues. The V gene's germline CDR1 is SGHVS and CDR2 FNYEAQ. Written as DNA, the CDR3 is TGTGCCAGCAGCCAATCAGGGTACCTCACAGATACGCAGTATTTT. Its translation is CASSQSGYLTDTQYF.

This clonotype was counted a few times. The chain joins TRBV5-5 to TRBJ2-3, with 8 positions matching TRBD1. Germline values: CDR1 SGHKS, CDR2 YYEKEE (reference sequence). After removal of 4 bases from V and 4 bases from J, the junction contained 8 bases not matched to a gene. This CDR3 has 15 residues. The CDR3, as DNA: TGTGCCAGCAGCCCTGACAGGGGTTGGGCAGATACGCAGTATTTT. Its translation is CASSPDRGWADTQYF.

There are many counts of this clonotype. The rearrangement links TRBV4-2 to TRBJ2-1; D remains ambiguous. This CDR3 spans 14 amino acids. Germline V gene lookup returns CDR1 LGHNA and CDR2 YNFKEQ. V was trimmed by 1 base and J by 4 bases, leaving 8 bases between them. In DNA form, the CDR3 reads TGTGCCAGCAGCCAAGCGGCCGGGTACAATGAGCAGTTCTTC. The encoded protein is CASSQAAGYNEQFF.

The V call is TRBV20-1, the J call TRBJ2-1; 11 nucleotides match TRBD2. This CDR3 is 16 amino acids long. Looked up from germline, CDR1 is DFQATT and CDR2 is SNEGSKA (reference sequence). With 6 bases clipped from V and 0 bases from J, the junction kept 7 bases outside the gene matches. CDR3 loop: CSATPGLAASYNEQFF. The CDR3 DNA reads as TGCAGTGCCACACCGGGACTAGCGGCCTCCTACAATGAGCAGTTCTTC.

CDR3 in DNA: TGTGCCAGCAGCCCCCAACAGCTCCAGTACTTC. Protein sequence: CASSPQQLQYF. The chain recombines TRBV14 with TRBJ2-7; D gene ambiguous. This CDR3 has 11 amino acids. Trimming pared 4 bases from V and 10 bases from J, leaving 11 bases between. The V gene's germline CDR1 is SGHDN and CDR2 FVKESK.

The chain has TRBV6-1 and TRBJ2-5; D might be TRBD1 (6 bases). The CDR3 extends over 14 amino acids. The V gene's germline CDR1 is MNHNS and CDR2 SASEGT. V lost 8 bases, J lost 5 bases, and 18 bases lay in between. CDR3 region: CASGEGGFGETQYF. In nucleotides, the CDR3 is TGTGCCAGCGGAGAAGGGGGTTTCGGGGAGACCCAGTACTTC.

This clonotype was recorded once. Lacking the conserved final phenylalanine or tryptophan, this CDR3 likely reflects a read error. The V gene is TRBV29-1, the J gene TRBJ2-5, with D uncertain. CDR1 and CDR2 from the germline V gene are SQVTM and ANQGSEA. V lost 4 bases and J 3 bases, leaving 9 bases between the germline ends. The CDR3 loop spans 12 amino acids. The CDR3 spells CSVVGQEETQYL. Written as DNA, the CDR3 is TGCAGCGTTGTAGGGCAGGAAGAGACCCAGTACCTC.

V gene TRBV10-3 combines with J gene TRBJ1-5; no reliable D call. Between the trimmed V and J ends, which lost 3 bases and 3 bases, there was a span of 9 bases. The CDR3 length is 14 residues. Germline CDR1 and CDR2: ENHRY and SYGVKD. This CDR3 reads CAISEESLNQPQHF. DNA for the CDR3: TGTGCCATCAGTGAAGAGTCACTCAATCAGCCCCAGCATTTT.

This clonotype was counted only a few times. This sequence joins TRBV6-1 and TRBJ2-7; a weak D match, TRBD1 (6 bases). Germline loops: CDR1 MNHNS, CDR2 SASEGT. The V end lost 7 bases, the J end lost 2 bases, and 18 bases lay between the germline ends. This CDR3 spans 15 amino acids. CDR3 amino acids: CASMDWGLAPYEQYF. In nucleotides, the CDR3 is TGTGCCAGCATGGATTGGGGGCTGGCACCCTACGAGCAGTACTTC.

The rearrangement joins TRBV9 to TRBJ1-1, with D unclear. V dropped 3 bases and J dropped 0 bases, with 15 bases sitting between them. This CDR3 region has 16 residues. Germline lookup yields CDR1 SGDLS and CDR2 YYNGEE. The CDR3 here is CASSGLRVGMNTEAFF. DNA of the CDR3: TGTGCCAGCAGCGGACTAAGAGTCGGTATGAACACTGAAGCTTTCTTT.

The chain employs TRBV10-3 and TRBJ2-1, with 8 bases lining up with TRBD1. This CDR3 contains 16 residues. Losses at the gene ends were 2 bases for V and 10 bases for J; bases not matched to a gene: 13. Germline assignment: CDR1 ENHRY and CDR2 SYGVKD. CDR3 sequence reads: CAISEGGQVGTGEQFF. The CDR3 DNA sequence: TGTGCCATCAGTGAGGGGGGACAGGTCGGGACCGGGGAGCAGTTCTTC.

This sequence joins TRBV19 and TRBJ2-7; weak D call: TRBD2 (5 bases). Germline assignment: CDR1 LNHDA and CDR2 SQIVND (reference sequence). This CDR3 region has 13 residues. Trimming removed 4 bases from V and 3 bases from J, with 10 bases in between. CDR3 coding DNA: TGTGCCAGTAGTAGGCCTGGGAGCTACGAGCAGTACTTC. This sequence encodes CASSRPGSYEQYF.

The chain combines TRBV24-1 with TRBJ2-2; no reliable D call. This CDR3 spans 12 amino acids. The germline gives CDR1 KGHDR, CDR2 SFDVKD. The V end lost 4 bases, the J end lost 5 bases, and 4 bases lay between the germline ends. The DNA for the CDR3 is TGTGCCACCAGTGAGTTAACCGGGGAGCTGTTTTTT. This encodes CATSELTGELFF.

CDR3: CSANGARDIYGYTF. The CDR3 bases are TGCAGTGCTAACGGGGCCCGAGATATCTATGGCTACACCTTC. This chain joins TRBV20-1 and TRBJ1-2; D perhaps matches TRBD1 (5 bases). The germline V and J ends were trimmed by 4 bases and 4 bases, with 16 bases remaining between them. CDR3 length: 14 amino acids. The germline V gene has CDR1 DFQATT and CDR2 SNEGSKA (reference sequence).

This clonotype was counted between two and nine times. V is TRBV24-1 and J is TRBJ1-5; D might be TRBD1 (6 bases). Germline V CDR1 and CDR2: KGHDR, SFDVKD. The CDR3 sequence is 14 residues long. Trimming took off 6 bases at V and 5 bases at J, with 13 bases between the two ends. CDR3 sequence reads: CATSHTGWDQPQHF. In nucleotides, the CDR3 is TGTGCCACCAGTCATACAGGGTGGGATCAGCCCCAGCATTTT.

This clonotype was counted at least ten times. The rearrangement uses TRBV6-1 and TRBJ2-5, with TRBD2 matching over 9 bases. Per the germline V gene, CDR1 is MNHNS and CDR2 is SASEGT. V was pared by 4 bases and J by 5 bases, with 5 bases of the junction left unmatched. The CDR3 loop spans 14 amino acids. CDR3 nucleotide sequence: TGTGCCAGCAGTGGGGGCGGGGGGGCTGAGACCCAGTACTTC. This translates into CASSGGGGAETQYF.

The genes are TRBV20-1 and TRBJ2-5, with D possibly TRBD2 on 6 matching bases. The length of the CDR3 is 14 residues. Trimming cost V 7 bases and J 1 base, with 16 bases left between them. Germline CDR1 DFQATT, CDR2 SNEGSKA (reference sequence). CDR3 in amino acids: CSGDRGLAQETQYF. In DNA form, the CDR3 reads TGCAGTGGAGATCGGGGACTGGCCCAAGAGACCCAGTACTTC.

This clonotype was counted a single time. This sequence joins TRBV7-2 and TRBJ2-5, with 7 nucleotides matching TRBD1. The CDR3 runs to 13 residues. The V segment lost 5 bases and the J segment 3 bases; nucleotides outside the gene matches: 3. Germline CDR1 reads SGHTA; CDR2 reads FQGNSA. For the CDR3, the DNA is TGTGCCAGCAGCACCCAGGGGGAAGAGACCCAGTACTTC. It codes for CASSTQGEETQYF.

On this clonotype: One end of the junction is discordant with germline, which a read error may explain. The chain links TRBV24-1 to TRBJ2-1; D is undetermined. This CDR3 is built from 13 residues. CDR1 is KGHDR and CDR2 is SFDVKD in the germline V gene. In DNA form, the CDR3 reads TGTGCCACCAGTGAAGAGGACCTCAATGAGCGGTTCTTC. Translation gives CATSEEDLNERFF.

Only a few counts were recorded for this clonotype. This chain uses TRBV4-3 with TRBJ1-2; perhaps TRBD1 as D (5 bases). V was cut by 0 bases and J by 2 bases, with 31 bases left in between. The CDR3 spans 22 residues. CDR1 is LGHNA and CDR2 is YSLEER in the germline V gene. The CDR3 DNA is TGCGCCAGCAGCCAAGATCTTTCACAGGTTACAAAGGATAGCCTCATCAACTATGGCTACACCTTC. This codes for CASSQDLSQVTKDSLINYGYTF.

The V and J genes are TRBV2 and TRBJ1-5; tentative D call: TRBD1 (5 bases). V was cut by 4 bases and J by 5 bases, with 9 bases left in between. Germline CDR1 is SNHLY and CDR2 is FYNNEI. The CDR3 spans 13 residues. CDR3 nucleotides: TGTGCCAGCAGTGGAGCAGGGCATCAGCCCCAGCATTTT. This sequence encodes CASSGAGHQPQHF.

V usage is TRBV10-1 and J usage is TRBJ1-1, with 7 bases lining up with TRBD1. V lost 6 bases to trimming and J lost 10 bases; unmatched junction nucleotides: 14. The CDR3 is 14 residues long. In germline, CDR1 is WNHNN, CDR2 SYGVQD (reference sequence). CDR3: CASSQERWAGGAFF. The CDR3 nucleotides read TGCGCCAGCAGCCAAGAGCGTTGGGCAGGGGGAGCTTTCTTT.

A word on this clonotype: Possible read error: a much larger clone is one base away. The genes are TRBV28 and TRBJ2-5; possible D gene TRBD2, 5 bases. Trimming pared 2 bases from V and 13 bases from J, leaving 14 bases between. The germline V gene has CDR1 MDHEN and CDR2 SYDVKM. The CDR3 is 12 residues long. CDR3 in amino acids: CASSLPPGFPYF. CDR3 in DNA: TGTGCCAGCAGTTTACCACCGGGGTTCCCGTACTTC.

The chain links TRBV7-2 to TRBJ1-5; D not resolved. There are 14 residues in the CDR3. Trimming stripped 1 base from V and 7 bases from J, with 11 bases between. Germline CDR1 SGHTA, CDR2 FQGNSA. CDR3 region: CASSLGGSRQPQHF. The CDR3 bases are TGTGCCAGCAGCTTAGGAGGCTCGAGGCAGCCCCAGCATTTT.

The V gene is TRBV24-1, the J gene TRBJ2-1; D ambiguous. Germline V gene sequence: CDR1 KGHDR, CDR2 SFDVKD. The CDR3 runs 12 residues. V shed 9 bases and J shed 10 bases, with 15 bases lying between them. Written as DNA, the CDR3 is TGTGCCACCGACGACAAAATCGGGGAGCAGTTCTTC. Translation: CATDDKIGEQFF.

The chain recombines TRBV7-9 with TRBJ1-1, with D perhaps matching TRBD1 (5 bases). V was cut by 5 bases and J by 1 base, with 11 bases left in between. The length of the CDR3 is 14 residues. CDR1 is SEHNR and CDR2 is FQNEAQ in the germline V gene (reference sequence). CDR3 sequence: CASSHLGENTEAFF. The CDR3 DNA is TGTGCCAGCAGCCATTTGGGGGAGAACACTGAAGCTTTCTTT.

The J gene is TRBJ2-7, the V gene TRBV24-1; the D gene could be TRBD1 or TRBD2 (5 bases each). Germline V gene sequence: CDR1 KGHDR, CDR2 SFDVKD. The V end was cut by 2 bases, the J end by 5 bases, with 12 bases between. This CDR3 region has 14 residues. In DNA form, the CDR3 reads TGTGCCACCAGTGATTCAGGGCTTAGCGACGAGCAGTACTTC. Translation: CATSDSGLSDEQYF.